These T cell receptor beta chains were read from a single sample in a study of shared clonotypes between healthy human individuals. Only in-frame clones appear in the TCRdb table, and some are missing; sequencing was by immunoSEQ multiplex PCR. The sample holds about 480,000 clones, approximately 79% seen once. Sequenced material: PBMCs. The source of these receptors is a woman in her 40s in good health. Some clones in this sample may be carry-over from other donors' samples. Each CDR3 is given with its conserved first and last residue. Each record gives: V gene, clone size, D gene, CDR3 length, J gene, CDR3 protein, CDR3 DNA. A D gene is named only where the DNA matches it firmly. The size of a clone is reported for some rows only, either as once, few or many, or as a class for expanded clones.

v_call: TRBV11-2; clone_size: -; d_call: -; cdr3_length: 16; j_call: TRBJ2-1; cdr3_aa: CASSPRAEHLYNEQFF; cdr3_nt: TGTGCCAGCAGCCCGAGGGCGGAGCACCTTTACAATGAGCAGTTCTTC
v_call: TRBV4-1; clone_size: -; d_call: TRBD2; cdr3_length: 17; j_call: TRBJ2-1; cdr3_aa: CASSQRLAGSSYNEQFF; cdr3_nt: TGCGCCAGCAGCCAAAGGTTAGCGGGAAGCTCCTACAATGAGCAGTTCTTC
v_call: TRBV27; clone_size: many; d_call: TRBD2; cdr3_length: 18; j_call: TRBJ2-1; cdr3_aa: CASSSVTSGRSIPDEQFF; cdr3_nt: TGTGCCAGCAGTTCCGTGACTAGCGGGAGGTCCATTCCGGATGAGCAGTTCTTC
v_call: TRBV11-2; clone_size: once; d_call: -; cdr3_length: 16; j_call: TRBJ1-5; cdr3_aa: CASSFPGARSNQPQHF; cdr3_nt: TGTGCCAGCAGCTTTCCTGGGGCGCGAAGCAATCAGCCCCAGCATTTT
v_call: TRBV19; clone_size: once; d_call: TRBD2; cdr3_length: 16; j_call: TRBJ2-7; cdr3_aa: CASSTSSGSGFYEQYF; cdr3_nt: TGTGCCAGTAGTACCTCGAGCGGGAGTGGATTCTACGAGCAGTACTTC
v_call: TRBV11-2; clone_size: -; d_call: TRBD2; cdr3_length: 15; j_call: TRBJ2-1; cdr3_aa: CASSIRTSGTNEQFF; cdr3_nt: TGTGCCAGCAGCATAAGGACTAGCGGGACCAATGAGCAGTTCTTC
v_call: TRBV6-6; clone_size: -; d_call: -; cdr3_length: 11; j_call: TRBJ2-5; cdr3_aa: CASAWLQDQYF; cdr3_nt: TGTGCCAGCGCGTGGTTGCAAGACCAGTACTTC
v_call: TRBV6-5; clone_size: many; d_call: -; cdr3_length: 12; j_call: TRBJ1-5; cdr3_aa: CASGRHNQPQHF; cdr3_nt: TGTGCCAGCGGAAGGCACAATCAGCCCCAGCATTTT
v_call: TRBV7-6; clone_size: -; d_call: -; cdr3_length: 15; j_call: TRBJ2-5; cdr3_aa: CASSLEAPARETQYF; cdr3_nt: TGTGCCAGCAGCTTAGAAGCGCCCGCTAGAGAGACCCAGTACTTC
v_call: TRBV2; clone_size: -; d_call: -; cdr3_length: 13; j_call: TRBJ1-2; cdr3_aa: CASSAPSRYGYTF; cdr3_nt: TGTGCCAGCAGTGCCCCCTCCCGGTATGGCTACACCTTC
v_call: TRBV19; clone_size: -; d_call: -; cdr3_length: 15; j_call: TRBJ1-5; cdr3_aa: CASSILRASNQPQHF; cdr3_nt: TGTGCCAGTAGTATTCTCAGGGCGAGCAATCAGCCCCAGCATTTT
v_call: TRBV9; clone_size: many; d_call: TRBD2; cdr3_length: 18; j_call: TRBJ2-1; cdr3_aa: CASSVGPWTSGSSSEQFF; cdr3_nt: TGTGCCAGCAGCGTAGGCCCCTGGACTAGCGGGAGTAGCAGTGAGCAGTTCTTC
v_call: TRBV11-2; clone_size: -; d_call: TRBD2; cdr3_length: 14; j_call: TRBJ2-7; cdr3_aa: CASSPGLAGGEQYF; cdr3_nt: TGTGCCAGCAGTCCGGGACTAGCGGGAGGGGAGCAGTACTTC
v_call: TRBV5-1; clone_size: few; d_call: TRBD2; cdr3_length: 19; j_call: TRBJ2-7; cdr3_aa: CASSLIPLQLAGGQQGQYF; cdr3_nt: TGCGCCAGCAGCTTGATCCCCTTGCAACTAGCGGGAGGACAGCAGGGGCAGTACTTC
v_call: TRBV29-1; clone_size: -; d_call: -; cdr3_length: 15; j_call: TRBJ2-1; cdr3_aa: CSVAPSGSGVDEQFF; cdr3_nt: TGCAGCGTCGCCCCCTCCGGGAGTGGGGTCGATGAGCAGTTCTTC
v_call: TRBV7-2; clone_size: -; d_call: -; cdr3_length: 14; j_call: TRBJ1-2; cdr3_aa: CASSLVGAGEGYTF; cdr3_nt: TGTGCCAGCAGCTTAGTTGGGGCAGGGGAGGGCTACACCTTC
v_call: TRBV30; clone_size: -; d_call: -; cdr3_length: 12; j_call: TRBJ2-7; cdr3_aa: CAWNNVQYEQYF; cdr3_nt: TGTGCCTGGAATAATGTACAGTACGAGCAGTACTTC
v_call: TRBV28; clone_size: -; d_call: -; cdr3_length: 18; j_call: TRBJ1-5; cdr3_aa: CASSLFSEQGRRSQPQHF; cdr3_nt: TGTGCCAGCAGTTTATTTTCGGAGCAGGGTCGGCGAAGTCAGCCCCAGCATTTT
v_call: TRBV5-1; clone_size: -; d_call: TRBD1; cdr3_length: 14; j_call: TRBJ1-1; cdr3_aa: CASSSQQGAPEAFF; cdr3_nt: TGCGCCAGCAGCTCACAACAGGGGGCGCCTGAAGCTTTCTTT
v_call: TRBV9; clone_size: -; d_call: -; cdr3_length: 16; j_call: TRBJ2-6; cdr3_aa: CASSVGEGAGANVLTF; cdr3_nt: TGTGCCAGCAGCGTAGGTGAGGGCGCTGGGGCCAACGTCCTGACTTTC